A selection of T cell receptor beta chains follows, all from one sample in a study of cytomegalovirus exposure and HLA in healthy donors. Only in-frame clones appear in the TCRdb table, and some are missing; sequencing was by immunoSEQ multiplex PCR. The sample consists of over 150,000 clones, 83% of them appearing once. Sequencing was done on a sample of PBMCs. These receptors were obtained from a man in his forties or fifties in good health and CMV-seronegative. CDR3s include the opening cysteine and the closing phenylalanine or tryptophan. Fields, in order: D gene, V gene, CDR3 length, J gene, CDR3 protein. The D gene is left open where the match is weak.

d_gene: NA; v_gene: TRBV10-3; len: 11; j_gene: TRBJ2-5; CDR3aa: CAISEEETQYF
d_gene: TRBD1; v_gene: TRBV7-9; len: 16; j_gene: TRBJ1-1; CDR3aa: CASSSARQGANTEAFF
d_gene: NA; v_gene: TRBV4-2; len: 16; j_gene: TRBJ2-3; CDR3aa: CASSQDPTGLTDTQYF
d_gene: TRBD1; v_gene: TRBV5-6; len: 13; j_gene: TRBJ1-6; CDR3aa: CASSIPGGSPLHF
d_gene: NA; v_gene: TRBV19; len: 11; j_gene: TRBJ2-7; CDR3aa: CASKGRDEQYF
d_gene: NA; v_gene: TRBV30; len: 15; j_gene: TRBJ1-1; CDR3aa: CAWSVPDRKNTEAFF
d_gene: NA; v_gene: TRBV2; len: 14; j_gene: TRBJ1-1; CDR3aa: CASSEPGLNTEAFF
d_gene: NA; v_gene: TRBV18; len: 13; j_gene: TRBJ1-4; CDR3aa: CASSEARNEKLFF
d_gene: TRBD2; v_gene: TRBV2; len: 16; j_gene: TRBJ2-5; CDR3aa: CASSREVAGASWTQYF
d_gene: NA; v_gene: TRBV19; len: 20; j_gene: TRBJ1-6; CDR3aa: CASSIQDYARARYGNSPLHF
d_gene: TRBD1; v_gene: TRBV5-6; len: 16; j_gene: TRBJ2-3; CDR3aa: CASSLGRTGRTDTQYF
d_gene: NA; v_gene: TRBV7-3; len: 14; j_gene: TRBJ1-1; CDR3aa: CASSPEGANTEAFF
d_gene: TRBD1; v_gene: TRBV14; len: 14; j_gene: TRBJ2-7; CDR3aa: CASSHKQGFYEQYF
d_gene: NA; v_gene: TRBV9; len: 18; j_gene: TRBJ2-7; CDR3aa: CARPADFQFRARSAEQYF
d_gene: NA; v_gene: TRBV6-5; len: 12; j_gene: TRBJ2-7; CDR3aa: CASSPAGQEQYF
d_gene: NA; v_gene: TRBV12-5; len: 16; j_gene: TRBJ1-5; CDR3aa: CASGLALAGNNQPQHF
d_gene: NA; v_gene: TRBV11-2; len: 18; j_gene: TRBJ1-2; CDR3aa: CASSFNKGGRDTNYGYTF
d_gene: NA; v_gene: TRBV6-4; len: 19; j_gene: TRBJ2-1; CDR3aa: CASSEGRTSGLSSYNEQFF